One sample yielded the 20 T cell receptor beta chains listed below, sequenced in a study of PD-L1 blockade in urothelial cancer. This table comes from immunoSEQ multiplex PCR, and its TCRdb copy is limited to in-frame clones, with some not included. The data contain around 130,000 clones, approximately 84% of them singletons. Time point denoted: pretreatment peripheral blood. Sequencing was performed on PBMCs, taken around atezolizumab (anti-PD-L1) treatment. The receptor set was obtained from a man aged 45 to 65 with urothelial cancer.

This rearrangement joins TRBV5-6 to TRBJ1-4, with TRBD1 matching over 9 bases. The CDR3 is made up of 14 amino acids. Germline V gene data show CDR1 as SGHDT and CDR2 as YYEEEE. V shed 5 bases and J 7 bases; nucleotides not matched to a gene: 6. The CDR3 loop reads CASSTGGLGEKLFF. CDR3 DNA sequence: TGTGCCAGCAGTACAGGGGGCTTAGGTGAAAAACTGTTTTTT.

This rearrangement joins TRBV28 to TRBJ2-1, with D uncertain. The CDR3 has 15 residues. Germline CDR1 and CDR2: MDHEN and SYDVKM. With 8 bases removed from V and 1 base from J, the gap between germline ends came to 15 bases. CDR3 DNA sequence: TGTGCCAGCGGTTCCGACCGGGTGTCCTACAATGAGCAGTTCTTC. Amino acids: CASGSDRVSYNEQFF.

The rearrangement links TRBV28 to TRBJ1-2, with D hard to call. Germline V CDR1 and CDR2: MDHEN, SYDVKM. CDR3 length equals 14 residues. Trimming shortened V by 6 bases and J by 8 bases, and 19 bases separated the two germline ends. The CDR3 bases are TGTGCCAGCAGCCAATCCCGAGGCGCTGGAGGCTACACCTTC. Its translation: CASSQSRGAGGYTF.

The rearrangement joins TRBV4-1 to TRBJ1-4; 10 positions match TRBD1. Germline loops: CDR1 MGHRA, CDR2 YSYEKL. The CDR3 totals 19 residues. V trimming: 2 bases; J trimming: 8 bases; junction bases outside the gene matches: 17. This CDR3 reads CASSQQGGQGNPTREKLFF. The CDR3 nucleotides read TGCGCCAGCAGCCAACAGGGGGGACAGGGGAACCCAACGCGAGAAAAACTGTTTTTT.

V gene TRBV9 combines with J gene TRBJ1-1; tentative D call: TRBD1 (5 bases). Trimming removed 0 bases from V and 4 bases from J, with 7 bases in between. The CDR3 runs to 13 residues. From germline, CDR1 is SGDLS and CDR2 YYNGEE. This CDR3 is CASSVVQGTEAFF. The CDR3 DNA follows: TGTGCCAGCAGCGTAGTTCAGGGCACTGAAGCTTTCTTT.

The chain links TRBV28 to TRBJ2-7, with 8 positions matching TRBD1. Germline loops: CDR1 MDHEN, CDR2 SYDVKM. The CDR3 contains 14 residues. Trimming cost V 5 bases and J 7 bases; bases outside gene matches: 10. In DNA form, the CDR3 reads TGTGCCAGCAGTCCGGGACAGGTGGGGGGAGAGCAGTACTTC. Translation gives CASSPGQVGGEQYF.

This clone came up once. The V gene is TRBV6-5, the J gene TRBJ2-5, with a tentative D call TRBD2 (6 bases). This CDR3 has 13 amino acids. Trimming removed 6 bases from V and 0 bases from J, with 8 bases in between. Germline assignment: CDR1 MNHEY and CDR2 SVGAGI. The CDR3 reads CASRGGDQETQYF. The CDR3 DNA is TGTGCCAGCAGGGGCGGGGACCAAGAGACCCAGTACTTC.

The CDR3 spells CSGRTAGSYEQYF. The DNA for the CDR3 is TGCAGCGGACGAACAGCGGGTTCCTACGAGCAGTACTTC. The chain joins TRBV29-1 to TRBJ2-7; a weak D match, TRBD2 (6 bases). Deletions cut 7 bases from V and 1 base from J, with 14 bases between. The V gene's germline CDR1 is SQVTM and CDR2 ANQGSEA. The CDR3 loop spans 13 amino acids.

The chain uses TRBV5-4 and TRBJ2-7; TRBD2 matches 10 bases. J gave up 6 bases and V 3 bases, and 6 bases lay outside the gene matches. The CDR3 sequence is 14 residues long. Germline loops: CDR1 SGHNT, CDR2 YYREEE (reference sequence). DNA of the CDR3: TGTGCCAGCAGCTCCGGGACTAGCGTTTTCGAGCAGTACTTC. Translating gives CASSSGTSVFEQYF.

The J gene is TRBJ2-7, the V gene TRBV28; 7 nucleotides line up with TRBD2. Germline V CDR1 and CDR2: MDHEN, SYDVKM. V shed 1 base and J 6 bases; nucleotides not matched to a gene: 6. The CDR3 runs to 14 residues. The CDR3 sequence: CASSLYRGVREQYF. CDR3 bases: TGTGCCAGCAGTTTATATCGGGGGGTGCGCGAGCAGTACTTC. Together with reference TRBV28 and TRBJ2-7, the CDR3 gives the full variable domain: DVKVTQSSRYLVKRTGEKVFLECVQDMDHENMFWYRQDPGLGLRLIYFSYDVKMKEKGDIPEGYSVSREKKERFSLILESASTNQTSMYLCASSLYRGVREQYFGPGTRLTVT.

Concerning this clone: Relative to the germline gene, one junction end is altered; a read error may explain this. The V gene is TRBV2, the J gene TRBJ2-1; TRBD1 matches at 9 bases. This CDR3 spans 15 amino acids. Germline V CDR1 and CDR2: SNHLY, FYNNEI. The CDR3 DNA reads as TGTGCCCGCAGTACGTTACAGGGGGCGGGTAATGAGCAGTTCTTC. It encodes CARSTLQGAGNEQFF.

The rearrangement uses TRBV9 and TRBJ2-3; tentative D call: TRBD2 (6 bases). Trimming pared 0 bases from V and 0 bases from J, leaving 11 bases between. The CDR3 length is 16 residues. Per the germline V gene, CDR1 is SGDLS and CDR2 is YYNGEE. The CDR3 DNA follows: TGTGCCAGCAGCGTAGCCGTTAGCGGAAGCACAGATACGCAGTATTTT. Its protein product is CASSVAVSGSTDTQYF. Complete variable domain (other parts from reference TRBV9 and TRBJ2-3): DSGVTQTPKHLITATGQRVTLRCSPRSGDLSVYWYQQSLDQGLQFLIQYYNGEERAKGNILERFSAQQFPDLHSELNLSSLELGDSALYFCASSVAVSGSTDTQYFGPGTRLTVL.

The rearrangement links TRBV28 to TRBJ1-5; a possible D gene is TRBD1 (5 bases). This CDR3 is 13 amino acids long. Trimming stripped 6 bases from V and 8 bases from J, with 14 bases between. Germline V gives CDR1 MDHEN, CDR2 SYDVKM. This CDR3 reads CASRLMGGKPQHF. The CDR3 DNA is TGTGCCAGCAGACTTATGGGGGGGAAGCCCCAGCATTTT.

The V and J genes are TRBV18 and TRBJ2-1; 7 bases fit TRBD1. CDR3 length: 15 residues. Germline CDR1 is KGHSH and CDR2 is LQKENI. Losses at the gene ends were 0 bases for V and 5 bases for J; bases not matched to a gene: 4. The CDR3 DNA is TGTGCCAGCTCACCACCGGTCGGACAGGACAATGAGCAGTTCTTC. Translation gives CASSPPVGQDNEQFF. The complete variable domain, with remaining parts taken from reference TRBV18 and TRBJ2-1, reads NAGVMQNPRHLVRRRGQEARLRCSPMKGHSHVYWYRQLPEEGLKFMVYLQKENIIDESGMPKERFSAEFPKEGPSILRIQQVVRGDSAAYFCASSPPVGQDNEQFFGPGTRLTVL.

This clone was seen a handful of times. Germline is not matched at one junction end, which may reflect a read error. V and J are TRBV7-7 and TRBJ2-5; 7 bases align to TRBD1. From germline, CDR1 is SSHAT and CDR2 FNYEAQ (reference sequence). This CDR3 is 15 amino acids long. The CDR3 loop reads CASSTGVGPQETQYF. In nucleotides, the CDR3 is TGTGCTAGCAGCACAGGGGTGGGACCCCAAGAGACCCAGTACTTC.

The genes are TRBV2 and TRBJ2-5; the D is unclear. Germline lookup yields CDR1 SNHLY and CDR2 FYNNEI. Trimming shortened V by 7 bases and J by 7 bases, and 22 bases separated the two germline ends. The CDR3 is 15 residues long. The CDR3 DNA reads TGTGCCAGCACCCGAATTTTAGGTCTAGTCGGGACCCAGTACTTC. Amino acids: CASTRILGLVGTQYF. Full variable domain (missing parts from reference TRBV2 and TRBJ2-5): EPEVTQTPSHQVTQMGQEVILRCVPISNHLYFYWYRQILGQKVEFLVSFYNNEISEKSEIFDDQFSVERPDGSNFTLKIRSTKLEDSAMYFCASTRILGLVGTQYFGPGTRLLVL.

V is TRBV5-1 and J is TRBJ2-7; 7 bases are a match to TRBD1. The CDR3 is 14 residues long. J gave up 0 bases and V 3 bases, and 3 bases lay outside the gene matches. CDR1 SGHRS and CDR2 YFSETQ come from the germline V gene. The CDR3 sequence is CASSSGGYSYEQYF. The DNA of the CDR3 is TGCGCCAGCAGCTCAGGGGGTTACTCCTACGAGCAGTACTTC.

The rearrangement links TRBV7-3 to TRBJ2-1; perhaps TRBD1 as D (6 bases). The CDR3 sequence is 16 residues long. Germline V CDR1 and CDR2: SGHTA, FQGTGA. V lost 5 bases and J 2 bases, leaving 16 bases between the germline ends. CDR3 sequence (DNA): TGTGCCAGCAGCCCGAGGGTGGCAGGGGCCTACAATGAGCAGTTCTTC. It codes for CASSPRVAGAYNEQFF.

The genes are TRBV5-1 and TRBJ2-4; the D gene is possibly TRBD2 (5 bases). This CDR3 region has 14 residues. Trimming left V 7 bases short and J 5 bases short, with 16 bases between. Germline CDR1 SGHRS, CDR2 YFSETQ. CDR3 residues: CASPGKGWENIQYF. Here the CDR3 DNA reads TGCGCCAGCCCGGGGAAAGGGTGGGAAAACATTCAGTACTTC.

The CDR3 spells CAWRRIRGRGYGYTF. As DNA, the CDR3 is TGTGCCTGGAGAAGGATCAGGGGGCGCGGCTATGGCTACACCTTC. The V and J genes are TRBV30 and TRBJ1-2, with 8 bases fitting TRBD1. The CDR3 covers 15 residues. The ends lost 3 bases at V and 4 bases at J; junction bases unmatched: 10. From germline, CDR1 is GTSNPN and CDR2 SVGIG (reference sequence).